The rows below give T cell receptor beta chains drawn from one sample of a study of cytomegalovirus exposure and HLA in healthy donors. Profiling relied on immunoSEQ multiplex PCR, and the TCRdb table lists in-frame clones only, not all of them. The repertoire holds around 110,000 clones, about three fifths seen once, with around 8.8% in the top ten. Sequencing input: PBMCs. The receptors stem from a woman aged 40 to 55 in good health and CMV-seropositive. Each CDR3 is given without its conserved first and last residue.

j_gene | v_gene | CDR3aa
TRBJ2-5 | TRBV7-2 | ASSLRREETQY
TRBJ2-3 | TRBV7-9 | ASSLGLAGGTDTQY
TRBJ1-5 | TRBV27 | ASSPVEGQPQH
TRBJ2-5 | TRBV11-2 | ASSMTGLAGKGRETQY
TRBJ2-2 | TRBV7-2 | ASSPTLAGYGTGELF
TRBJ2-2 | TRBV7-9 | ASSRGLAGPGELF
TRBJ1-1 | TRBV7-8 | ASSPDRGRRFAF
TRBJ2-1 | TRBV28 | ASSNGGGTYNEQF
TRBJ2-7 | TRBV1 | TSSRTGSSYEQY
TRBJ2-6 | TRBV30 | AWSKALTGDGANVLT
TRBJ1-2 | TRBV10-3 | AISERGTGGTQGGYT
TRBJ2-3 | TRBV27 | ASSLSLAGASDTQY
TRBJ2-2 | TRBV9 | ASSVWPGELF
TRBJ2-7 | TRBV6-6 | ASRLAGVYEQY
TRBJ2-7 | TRBV9 | ASSASGEQY